The clone carrying this TCR beta chain turned up a few times. CDR1 is MDHEN and CDR2 is SYDVKM in the germline V gene. The CDR3 loop spans 14 amino acids. The V gene lost 3 bases and the J gene lost 4 bases, with 12 bases spanning the gap. Amplified TCR beta CDR3 regions derived from RNA transcripts. The HTBI primer set was used in a first-round RT-PCR of the TCR CDR3. TCRdb processed the multiplex PCR reads anew with MiXCR; each CDR3 protein has one entry. The sample lists about 700,000 distinct CDR3 sequences; 13% to 15% were seen once. These data belong to a study of T cells in Graves' hyperthyroidism and ophthalmopathy.

The receptor was isolated from a woman younger than 35 with Graves' hyperthyroidism. The sequencing input was blood. The rearrangement joins TRBV28 to TRBJ1-2; the D gene is possibly TRBD1 (6 bases). This CDR3 is CASSFPPRGYGYTF. In nucleotides, the CDR3 is TGTGCCAGCAGTTTCCCCCCCAGGGGCTATGGCTACACCTTC.